The 20 T cell receptor beta chains below come from one sample, sequenced in a study of tumor-infiltrating lymphocytes in primary liver carcinoma. Production of TCR beta cDNA used 500 ng total RNA together with a constant-region primer. Three rounds of nested multiplex PCR with slightly modified ARM-PCR produced TCR beta libraries. Both of the initial two PCR rounds ran for about 9 cycles and employed TRBV1-TRBV30 forward primers alongside a C-beta reverse primer. TCRdb re-called the multiplex PCR reads with MiXCR, one entry per CDR3 protein. The sample gives approximately 120,000 distinct CDR3 sequences, 60% to 80% of which show up once; roughly 8% is in the top ten. Co-extraction of RNA and DNA was performed on about 20-32 mg of unsorted bulk tissue. What was sequenced was liver tumor tissue from sampling region 3. As for subset: tumor region T3, left-lateral pole. These receptors were taken from a woman aged 55-69 years with primary liver carcinoma and hepatitis B virus infection.

This clonotype was counted ten times or more. The gene calls are TRBV6-2 or TRBV6-3 and TRBJ2-5, with no clear D. Trimming cost V 5 bases and J 7 bases, with 17 bases left between them. Germline V gene lookup returns CDR1 MNHEY and CDR2 SVGEGT. The CDR3 contains 14 residues. In DNA form, the CDR3 reads TGTGCCAGCAGTAAGGCCCCATCTGTTTGGACCCAGTACTTC. It yields the protein CASSKAPSVWTQYF.

Concerning this clonotype: One end of the junction is discordant with germline, which a read error may explain. The chain employs TRBV7-9 and TRBJ2-3; 8 nucleotides line up with TRBD2. CDR1 is SEHNR, CDR2 FQNEAQ, per germline (reference sequence). The CDR3 length is 16 residues. This CDR3 reads CVSSLATSGSSDTQYF. In nucleotides, the CDR3 is TGTGTCAGCAGCTTAGCGACGAGCGGGAGTTCAGATACGCAGTATTTT. The whole variable domain, remainder taken from reference TRBV7-9 and TRBJ2-3, is DTGVSQNPRHKITKRGQNVTFRCDPISEHNRLYWYRQTLGQGPEFLTYFQNEAQLEKSRLLSDRFSAERPKGSFSTLEIQRTEQGDSAMYLCVSSLATSGSSDTQYFGPGTRLTVL.

The chain links TRBV18 to TRBJ2-3; D is possibly TRBD1 (7 bases). Trimming shortened V by 2 bases and J by 7 bases, and 16 bases separated the two germline ends. Germline loops: CDR1 KGHSH, CDR2 LQKENI. This CDR3 comprises 15 residues. The CDR3 region is CASSPTQGGSNTQYF. CDR3 DNA sequence: TGTGCCAGCTCACCAACCCAGGGGGGATCGAATACGCAGTATTTT.

This clonotype came up many times. The genes are TRBV6-1 and TRBJ2-5, with no clear D. This CDR3 is built from 12 residues. Germline values: CDR1 MNHNS, CDR2 SASEGT. Trimming removed 7 bases from V and 5 bases from J, with 11 bases in between. Written as DNA, the CDR3 is TGTGCCAGCACCTTAGGTTTTGAGACCCAGTACTTC. Translation: CASTLGFETQYF.

This rearrangement joins TRBV4-2 to TRBJ2-3, with D perhaps TRBD2 (5 bases). Germline V CDR1 and CDR2: LGHNA, YNFKEQ. Deletions cut 8 bases from V and 1 base from J, with 13 bases between. The length of the CDR3 is 14 residues. The chain's CDR3 is CASGQVSGTDTQYF. DNA of the CDR3: TGTGCCAGCGGTCAAGTTAGCGGCACAGATACGCAGTATTTT.

This clonotype showed up many times. This chain connects TRBV6-1 to TRBJ2-2; D perhaps matches TRBD1 (5 bases). This CDR3 is 11 amino acids long. The V gene's germline CDR1 is MNHNS and CDR2 SASEGT. The V and J ends lost 6 bases and 6 bases respectively, with 5 bases between them. The CDR3 sequence: CASRTAGELFF. In DNA, the CDR3 is TGTGCCAGCAGGACAGCCGGGGAGCTGTTTTTT.

Concerning this clonotype: Relative to the germline gene, one junction end is altered; a read error may explain this. The J gene is TRBJ2-7, the V gene TRBV6-5; D is ambiguous. The CDR3 is 13 residues long. The germline CDR1 and CDR2 sequences are MNHEY and SVGAGI. The CDR3: CASSQDAGYEQYF. For the CDR3, the DNA is TGTGCCAGTAGTCAGGACGCCGGCTACGAGCAGTATTTC.

On this clonotype itself: Likely a read error: the CDR3 ends without its conserved phenylalanine or tryptophan. The chain links TRBV6-1 to TRBJ2-7; 8 positions agree with TRBD2. This CDR3 is built from 15 residues. Germline CDR1 MNHNS, CDR2 SASEGT. V trimming: 3 bases; J trimming: 0 bases; junction bases outside the gene matches: 4. The DNA for the CDR3 is TGTGCCAGCAGTGACCCGGGAGGGAGCTCCTACGAGCAGTACTCC. Protein product: CASSDPGGSSYEQYS.

In its sample, this clonotype was seen a few times. J is TRBJ2-7 and V is TRBV7-9, with a possible D match to TRBD1 (9 bases). The germline gives CDR1 SEHNR, CDR2 FQNEAQ (reference sequence). The CDR3 runs to 16 residues. Trimming removed 4 bases from V and 3 bases from J, with 19 bases in between. CDR3 protein: CASSSGGTGINYEQYF. The CDR3 DNA is TGTGCCAGCAGCTCGGGGGGGACAGGGATTAACTACGAGCAGTACTTC. Based on the CDR3 plus reference TRBV7-9 and TRBJ2-7, the full variable domain is DTGVSQNPRHKITKRGQNVTFRCDPISEHNRLYWYRQTLGQGPEFLTYFQNEAQLEKSRLLSDRFSAERPKGSFSTLEIQRTEQGDSAMYLCASSSGGTGINYEQYFGPGTRLTVT.

The chain recombines TRBV11-2 with TRBJ1-2; unclear D gene. The germline CDR1 and CDR2 sequences are SGHAT and FQNNGV. V was trimmed by 5 bases and J by 1 base, leaving 8 bases between them. This CDR3 is built from 13 residues. In nucleotides, the CDR3 is TGTGCCAGCAGCCCGTCTCATAACTATGGCTACACCTTC. Translation gives CASSPSHNYGYTF.

A remark on this clonotype: Possible read error: a much larger clone is one base away. The rearrangement joins TRBV7-8 to TRBJ1-2, with TRBD1 matching over 10 bases. There are 15 residues in the CDR3. The germline CDR1 and CDR2 sequences are SGHVS and FQNEAQ. The CDR3 is CVSSLTGGSAYGYTF. The CDR3, as DNA: TGTGTCAGCAGCTTGACAGGGGGCTCTGCCTATGGCTACACCTTC.

This clonotype was observed many times. The DNA for the CDR3 is TGTGCCAGCAGGAGGACTAGCGGGAGTTACGAGCAGTACTTC. This translates into CASRRTSGSYEQYF. The chain has TRBV12-3 or TRBV12-4 and TRBJ2-7; 13 bases agree with TRBD2. The CDR3 covers 14 residues. Trimming at V came to 6 bases and at J to 4 bases, leaving 3 bases not matched to a gene.

Regarding this clonotype: Just one base apart from a much larger clone, this may be a read error. The conserved closing phenylalanine or tryptophan is absent in this CDR3, likely reflecting a read error. The V gene is TRBV6-1, the J gene TRBJ1-2; tentative D call: TRBD1 (6 bases). The V gene lost 2 bases and the J gene lost 5 bases, with 12 bases spanning the gap. The CDR3 contains 14 residues. CDR1 is MNHNS and CDR2 is SASEGT in the germline V gene. The CDR3 DNA is TGTGCCAGCAGTGAAAGGGGGGCGGTATATGGCTACACCGTC. It encodes CASSERGAVYGYTV.

As to this clonotype: One base away lies a much larger clone, so this may be a sequencing read error. The rearrangement joins TRBV6-6 to TRBJ2-2; D could derive from TRBD1 or TRBD2 (5 bases each). This CDR3 region has 14 residues. Germline lookup yields CDR1 MNHNY and CDR2 SVGAGI (reference sequence). In nucleotides, the CDR3 is TGTGCCAGCAGTTACTGGGGGAACATCGGGGAGCTGTTTTTT. This encodes CASSYWGNIGELFF.

The CDR3 reads CASSESGNRGTEAFF. The CDR3 coding sequence is TGCGCCAGCAGTGAGTCGGGAAACAGGGGCACTGAAGCTTTCTTT. V gene TRBV5-1 combines with J gene TRBJ1-1; TRBD1 matches 7 bases. Germline CDR1 and CDR2: SGHRS and YFSETQ. V lost 5 bases and J lost 4; bases outside the gene matches: 11. CDR3 size: 15 residues.

A remark on this clonotype: The junction does not match germline at one end; this may be a read error. The CDR3 sequence: CASSPGPRSRDKQYF. The DNA for the CDR3 is TGTGCCAGCAGCCCCGGGCCTAGGAGCAGAGATAAGCAGTATTTT. The rearrangement joins TRBV13 to TRBJ2-3; no clear D gene. CDR1 is PRHDT and CDR2 is FYEKMQ in the germline V gene (reference sequence). The CDR3 is 15 residues long.

About this clonotype itself: This CDR3 fails to terminate in the conserved phenylalanine or tryptophan, so it likely reflects a read error. The gene calls are TRBV5-4 and TRBJ2-2, with a weak D call TRBD1 (6 bases). Trimming took 4 bases from V and 7 from J, leaving 17 bases between them. CDR3 size: 15 residues. CDR1 SGHNT and CDR2 YYREEE come from the germline V gene (reference sequence). CDR3 protein: CASSTKQGTGGELFL. CDR3 in DNA: TGTGCCAGCAGCACAAAACAGGGAACGGGCGGGGAGCTGTTTCTT.

CDR3 protein: CCSSPGDYAYEQYF. In DNA, the CDR3 is TGCTGCAGCAGCCCGGGGGACTATGCTTACGAGCAGTACTTC. The chain employs TRBV5-1 and TRBJ2-7; 7 nucleotides match TRBD2. The V gene's germline CDR1 is SGHRS and CDR2 YFSETQ. This CDR3 has 14 residues.

V usage is TRBV7-9 and J usage is TRBJ1-2; D is uncertain. This CDR3 has 16 residues. Trimming pared 4 bases from V and 3 bases from J, leaving 18 bases between. Looked up from germline, CDR1 is SEHNR and CDR2 is FQNEAQ (reference sequence). As DNA, the CDR3 is TGTGCCAGCAGCTCCCCCCCTGGGAGAGGAGACTATGGCTACACCTTC. As protein: CASSSPPGRGDYGYTF.

This clonotype was detected a few times. The chain couples TRBV20-1 to TRBJ1-6; 9 bases are a match to TRBD1. In germline, CDR1 is DFQATT, CDR2 SNEGSKA (reference sequence). Unmatched junction bases numbered 10, after V lost 4 bases and J lost 9 bases. CDR3 length: 15 amino acids. The CDR3 coding sequence is TGCAGTGCTACCTCCACCGGGACAGGGTCTTCACCCCTCCACTTT. Translating it yields CSATSTGTGSSPLHF.